What follows are 8 T cell receptor beta chains derived from one specimen sequenced in a study of PD-1 blockade in classical Hodgkin lymphoma. Time point in this sample: newly diagnosed, previously untreated cHL patient sample. Researchers used magnetic negative selection to pull out pure CD4+ T cells from thawed PBMCs. This table comes from immunoSEQ multiplex PCR, and its TCRdb copy is limited to in-frame clones, with some not included. The sample includes roughly 15,000 clones, around 92% seen only once; the top ten take 0.51%. Sequencing used CD4+ T cells from blood. Receptor source: a human donor with classical Hodgkin lymphoma.

V usage is TRBV19 and J usage is TRBJ1-5; 7 bases match TRBD1. Germline V CDR1 and CDR2: LNHDA, SQIVND (reference sequence). V lost 4 bases, J lost 3 bases, and 6 bases stayed unmatched. This CDR3 comprises 15 residues. This CDR3 is CASSRGQSYNQPQHF. In DNA form, the CDR3 reads TGTGCCAGTAGTAGGGGACAGTCCTACAATCAGCCCCAGCATTTT.

On this clone itself: The junction does not match germline at one end; this may be a read error. The chain carries TRBV5-6 and TRBJ2-2, with TRBD2 matching 13 bases. The CDR3 has 16 amino acids. CDR1 and CDR2 from the germline V gene are SGHDT and YYEEEE. CDR3 nucleotide sequence: TGTGCCAACAGCTTCACTAGCGGGAGGGCGACCGGGGAGCTGTTTTTT. This sequence encodes CANSFTSGRATGELFF.

For the CDR3, the DNA is TGTGCCAGCAGCGTAGGGGGTTTCGGCACTGAAGCTTTCTTT. As protein: CASSVGGFGTEAFF. The gene calls are TRBV9 and TRBJ1-1; D not resolved. Germline CDR1 is SGDLS and CDR2 is YYNGEE. The CDR3 covers 14 residues. Between the trimmed V and J ends, which lost 0 bases and 4 bases, there was a span of 10 bases.

The chain uses TRBV19 and TRBJ1-2, with D possibly TRBD1 on 6 matching bases. V lost 7 bases and J 8 bases, leaving 23 bases between the germline ends. CDR1 is LNHDA, CDR2 SQIVND, per germline (reference sequence). The CDR3 length is 15 residues. CDR3 in DNA: TGTGCCAGTATCTCGACAGGTGGGGCCGCTTGGGGCTACACCTTC. Amino acid sequence: CASISTGGAAWGYTF.

The chain uses TRBV9 and TRBJ2-7; 11 bases align to TRBD2. Germline V gene sequence: CDR1 SGDLS, CDR2 YYNGEE. CDR3 length: 15 amino acids. J lost 5 bases, V lost 2 bases, and 6 bases had no gene match. The CDR3 sequence: CASSVLAGGPNEQYF. The CDR3 coding sequence is TGTGCCAGCAGCGTCTTAGCGGGAGGGCCCAACGAGCAGTACTTC. Drawing the rest from reference TRBV9 and TRBJ2-7, the complete variable domain is DSGVTQTPKHLITATGQRVTLRCSPRSGDLSVYWYQQSLDQGLQFLIQYYNGEERAKGNILERFSAQQFPDLHSELNLSSLELGDSALYFCASSVLAGGPNEQYFGPGTRLTVT.

The chain is built from TRBV6-5 and TRBJ2-7, with unresolved D. CDR1 is MNHEY and CDR2 is SVGAGI in the germline V gene. Trimming took off 6 bases at V and 3 bases at J, with 9 bases between the two ends. The CDR3 is 12 amino acids. CDR3 DNA sequence: TGTGCCAGCAGCCGCGACAACTACGAGCAGTACTTC. Translated: CASSRDNYEQYF.

This chain links TRBV4-1 with TRBJ2-7; 8 nucleotides align to TRBD1. With V trimmed by 1 base and J by 6 bases, 11 bases remained unmatched. CDR3 length equals 16 residues. The germline V gene has CDR1 MGHRA and CDR2 YSYEKL. Here the CDR3 DNA reads TGCGCCAGCAGCCAAGCCGGACAGGGTAGTTTTTTCGAGCAGTACTTC. It specifies CASSQAGQGSFFEQYF.

The chain combines TRBV5-1 with TRBJ2-1; D perhaps matches TRBD2 (6 bases). This CDR3 has 13 residues. Germline V gives CDR1 SGHRS, CDR2 YFSETQ. V lost 6 bases and J lost 8, with 15 bases in between. CDR3 bases: TGCGCCAGCAACACCGGGAGTAGGGATGAGCAGTTCTTC. Protein: CASNTGSRDEQFF.